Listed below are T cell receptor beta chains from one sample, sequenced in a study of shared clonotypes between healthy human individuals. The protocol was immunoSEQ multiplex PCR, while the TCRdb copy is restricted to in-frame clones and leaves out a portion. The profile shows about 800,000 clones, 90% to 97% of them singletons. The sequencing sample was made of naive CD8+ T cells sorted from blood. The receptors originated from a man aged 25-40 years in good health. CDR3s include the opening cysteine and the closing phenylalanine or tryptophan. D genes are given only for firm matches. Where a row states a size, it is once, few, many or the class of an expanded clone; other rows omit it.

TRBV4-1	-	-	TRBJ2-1	CAKNGPLGQGRPNEQFF	TGCGCCAAAAACGGTCCCCTGGGTCAGGGCCGACCTAATGAGCAGTTCTTC
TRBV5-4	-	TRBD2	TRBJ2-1	CAISGSGLNEQFF	TGTGCCATTAGCGGGAGTGGTCTCAATGAGCAGTTCTTC
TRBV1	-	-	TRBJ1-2	CTSSQDQDGYTF	TGCACCAGCAGCCAAGATCAGGACGGCTACACCTTC
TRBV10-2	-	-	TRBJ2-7	CASSEKLYEQYF	TGCGCCAGCAGTGAGAAGTTATACGAGCAGTACTTC
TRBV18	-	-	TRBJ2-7	CASSPQDSYEQYF	TGTGCCAGCTCGCCACAGGACTCCTACGAGCAGTACTTC
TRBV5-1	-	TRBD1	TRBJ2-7	CASSLQGAASYEQYF	TGCGCCAGCAGCTTACAGGGGGCGGCCTCCTACGAGCAGTACTTC
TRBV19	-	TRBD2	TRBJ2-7	CASSFSSGPYEQYF	TGTGCCAGTAGTTTTTCTAGCGGACCCTACGAGCAGTACTTC
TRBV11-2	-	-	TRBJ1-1	CASSYKPGRAEAFF	TGTGCCAGCAGCTACAAACCCGGGAGAGCTGAAGCTTTCTTT
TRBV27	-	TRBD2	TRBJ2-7	CASSLTASGNSYEQYF	TGTGCCAGCAGTTTAACGGCTAGCGGTAACTCCTACGAGCAGTACTTC
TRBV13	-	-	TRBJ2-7	CASSLAYEQYF	TGTGCCAGCAGCCTCGCCTACGAGCAGTACTTC
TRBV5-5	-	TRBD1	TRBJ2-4	CASSIIQGTNIQYF	TGTGCCAGCAGCATTATACAGGGGACAAACATTCAGTACTTC
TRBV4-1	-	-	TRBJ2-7	CASSPAVGRGSYEQYF	TGCGCCAGCAGCCCCGCCGTGGGGCGGGGATCCTACGAGCAGTACTTC
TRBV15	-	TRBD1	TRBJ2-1	CATDRDRGYNEQFF	TGTGCCACCGACCGGGACAGGGGCTACAATGAGCAGTTCTTC
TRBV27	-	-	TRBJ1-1	CASRSRLGLNTEAFF	TGTGCCAGCAGATCTCGACTAGGATTGAACACTGAAGCTTTCTTT
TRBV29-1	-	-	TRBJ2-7	CSVEEGDEQYF	TGCAGCGTTGAAGAGGGGGACGAGCAGTACTTC
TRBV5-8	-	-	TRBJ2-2	CASSFSGNTGELFF	TGTGCCAGCAGCTTCTCAGGGAACACCGGGGAGCTGTTTTTT
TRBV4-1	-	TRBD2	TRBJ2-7	CASSLRLAGGYEQYF	TGCGCCAGCAGCCTCCGACTAGCGGGAGGCTACGAGCAGTACTTC
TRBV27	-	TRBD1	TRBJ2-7	CASTHGGTGVYEQYF	TGTGCCAGCACTCACGGTGGGACAGGGGTCTACGAGCAGTACTTC
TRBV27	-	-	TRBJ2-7	CASSLRGAGYEQYF	TGTGCCAGCAGTTTACGGGGGGCCGGTTACGAGCAGTACTTC
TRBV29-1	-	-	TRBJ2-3	CSVQVYGTDTQYF	TGCAGCGTGCAGGTCTATGGCACAGATACGCAGTATTTT
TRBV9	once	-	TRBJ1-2	CASSETSRGYTF	TGTGCCAGCAGCGAGACGTCGCGCGGCTACACCTTC
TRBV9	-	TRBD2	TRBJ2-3	CASSEGVGLAGGTDTQYF	TGTGCCAGCAGCGAGGGGGTAGGACTAGCGGGAGGCACAGATACGCAGTATTTT
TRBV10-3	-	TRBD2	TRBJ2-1	CAIRLAGKYNEQFF	TGTGCCATCAGGCTAGCGGGAAAATACAATGAGCAGTTCTTC
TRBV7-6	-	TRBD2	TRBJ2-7	CASSPLAGEREQYF	TGTGCCAGCAGCCCCCTAGCGGGAGAACGCGAGCAGTACTTC
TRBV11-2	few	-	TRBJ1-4	CASSLDVVFGKLFF	TGTGCCAGCAGCTTAGATGTAGTTTTTGGCAAACTGTTTTTT
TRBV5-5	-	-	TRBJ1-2	CASSLPSDGYTF	TGTGCCAGCAGCCTCCCGTCAGACGGCTACACCTTC
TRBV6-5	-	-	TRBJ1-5	CASSYGLRVPGQPQHF	TGTGCCAGCAGTTACGGCCTCAGGGTACCCGGTCAGCCCCAGCATTTT
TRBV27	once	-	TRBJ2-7	CASSLYARGYEQYF	TGTGCCAGCAGTTTGTATGCCAGGGGATACGAGCAGTACTTC
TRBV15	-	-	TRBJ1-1	CATSASKYNTEAFF	TGTGCCACCAGTGCCTCAAAATATAACACTGAAGCTTTCTTT